This TCR beta chain was retrieved from a study of cytomegalovirus exposure and HLA in healthy donors. This clone was seen only a few times. With 60 Vbeta and 13 Jbeta primers, the PCR was carried out. Only in-frame clones appear in the TCRdb table, and some are missing; sequencing was by immunoSEQ multiplex PCR. The sample has 100,000 to 150,000 clones, more than 75% seen once. The V and J ends lost 1 base and 2 bases respectively, with 6 bases between them. CDR1 and CDR2 from the germline V gene are SGHVS and FQNEAQ. This CDR3 spans 15 amino acids. The rearrangement uses TRBV7-8 and TRBJ2-6; D gene unclear. The specimen sequenced was PBMCs. The receptor comes from a man younger than 35 in good health and CMV-seronegative. CDR3 in DNA: TGTGCCAGCAGCTTAGACCAGGCTGGGGCCAACGTCCTGACTTTC. Translation gives CASSLDQAGANVLTF.